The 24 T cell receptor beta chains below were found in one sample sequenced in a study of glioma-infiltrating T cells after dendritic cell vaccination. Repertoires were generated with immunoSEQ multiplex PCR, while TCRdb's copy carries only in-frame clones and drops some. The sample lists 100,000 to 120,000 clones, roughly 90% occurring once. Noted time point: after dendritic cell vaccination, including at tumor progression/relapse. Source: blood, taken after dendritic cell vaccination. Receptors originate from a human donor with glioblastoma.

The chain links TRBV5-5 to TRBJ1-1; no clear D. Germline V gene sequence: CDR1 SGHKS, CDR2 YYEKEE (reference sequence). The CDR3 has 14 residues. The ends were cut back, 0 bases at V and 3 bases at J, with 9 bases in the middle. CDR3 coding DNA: TGTGCCAGCAGCTTGGAGAATAGCTACACTGAAGCTTTCTTT. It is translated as CASSLENSYTEAFF.

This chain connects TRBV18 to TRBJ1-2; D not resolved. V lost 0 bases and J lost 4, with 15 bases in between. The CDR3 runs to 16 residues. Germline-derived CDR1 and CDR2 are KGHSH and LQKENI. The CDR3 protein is CASSPPRAGISYGYTF. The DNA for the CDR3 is TGTGCCAGCTCACCACCGAGGGCCGGAATAAGCTATGGCTACACCTTC.

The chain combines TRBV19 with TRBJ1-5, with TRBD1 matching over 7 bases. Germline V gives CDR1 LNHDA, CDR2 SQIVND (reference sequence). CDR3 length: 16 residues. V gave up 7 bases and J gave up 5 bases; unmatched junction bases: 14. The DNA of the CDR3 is TGTGCCAGTACCAATGGGGCAGGGGGTTCCCATCAGCCCCAGCATTTT. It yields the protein CASTNGAGGSHQPQHF.

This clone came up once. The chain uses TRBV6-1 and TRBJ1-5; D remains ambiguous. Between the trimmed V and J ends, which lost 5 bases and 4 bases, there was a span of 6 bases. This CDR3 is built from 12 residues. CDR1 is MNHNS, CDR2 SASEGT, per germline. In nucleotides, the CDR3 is TGTGCCAGCAGTCGGTTGAATCAGCCCCAGCATTTT. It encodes CASSRLNQPQHF.

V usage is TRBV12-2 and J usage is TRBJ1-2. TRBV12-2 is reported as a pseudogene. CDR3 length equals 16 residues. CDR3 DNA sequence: TGTGCAAGTCGCCTCAGGCCCTGGAGGGGCAGATGGGGCTACACCTTC. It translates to CASRLRPWRGRWGYTF.

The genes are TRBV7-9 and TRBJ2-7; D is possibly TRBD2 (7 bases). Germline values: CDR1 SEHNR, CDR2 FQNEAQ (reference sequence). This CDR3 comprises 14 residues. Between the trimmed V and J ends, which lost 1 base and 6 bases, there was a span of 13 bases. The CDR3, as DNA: TGTGCCAGCAGCTTAGGCCAGAGGGGGGGCGAGCAGTACTTC. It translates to CASSLGQRGGEQYF.

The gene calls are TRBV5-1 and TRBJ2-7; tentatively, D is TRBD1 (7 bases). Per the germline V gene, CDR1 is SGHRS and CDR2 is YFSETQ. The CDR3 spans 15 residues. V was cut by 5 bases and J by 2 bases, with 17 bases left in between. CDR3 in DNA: TGCGCCAGCAGTCCTACCCCAGGGGGGCCCTACGAGCAGTACTTC. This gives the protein CASSPTPGGPYEQYF. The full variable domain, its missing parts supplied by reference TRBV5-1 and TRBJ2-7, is KAGVTQTPRYLIKTRGQQVTLSCSPISGHRSVSWYQQTPGQGLQFLFEYFSETQRNKGNFPGRFSGRQFSNSRSEMNVSTLELGDSALYLCASSPTPGGPYEQYFGPGTRLTVT.

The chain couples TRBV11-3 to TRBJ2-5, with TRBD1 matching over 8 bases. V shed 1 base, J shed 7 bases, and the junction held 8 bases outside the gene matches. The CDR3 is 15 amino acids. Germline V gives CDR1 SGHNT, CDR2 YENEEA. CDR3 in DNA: TGTGCCAGCAGCTTAGTACGGGCACAGGGGGGGACCCAGTACTTC. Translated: CASSLVRAQGGTQYF. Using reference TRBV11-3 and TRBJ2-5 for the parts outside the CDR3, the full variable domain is EAGVVQSPRYKIIEKKQPVAFWCNPISGHNTLYWYLQNLGQGPELLIRYENEEAVDDSQLPKDRFSAERLKGVDSTLKIQPAELGDSAVYLCASSLVRAQGGTQYFGPGTRLLVL.

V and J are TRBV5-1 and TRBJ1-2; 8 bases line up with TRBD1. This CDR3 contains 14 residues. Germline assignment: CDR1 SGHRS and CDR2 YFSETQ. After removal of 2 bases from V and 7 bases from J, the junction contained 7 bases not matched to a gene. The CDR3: CASSFPARGLGYTF. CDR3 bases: TGCGCCAGCAGCTTTCCGGCCAGGGGGCTTGGCTACACCTTC.

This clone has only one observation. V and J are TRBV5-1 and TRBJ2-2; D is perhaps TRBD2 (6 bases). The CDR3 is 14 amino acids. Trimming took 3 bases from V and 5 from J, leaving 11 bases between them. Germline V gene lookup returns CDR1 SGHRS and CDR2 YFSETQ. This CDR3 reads CASSSDGGTGELFF. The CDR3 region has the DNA TGCGCCAGCAGCTCGGACGGAGGGACCGGGGAGCTGTTTTTT.

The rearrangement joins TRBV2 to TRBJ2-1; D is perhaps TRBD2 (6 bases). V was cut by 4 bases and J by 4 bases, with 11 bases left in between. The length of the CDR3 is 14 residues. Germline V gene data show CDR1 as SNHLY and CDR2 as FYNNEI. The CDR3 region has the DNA TGTGCCAGCAGTGCTCTAGCGCGGTACAATGAGCAGTTCTTC. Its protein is CASSALARYNEQFF. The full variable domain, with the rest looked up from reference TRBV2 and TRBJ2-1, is EPEVTQTPSHQVTQMGQEVILRCVPISNHLYFYWYRQILGQKVEFLVSFYNNEISEKSEIFDDQFSVERPDGSNFTLKIRSTKLEDSAMYFCASSALARYNEQFFGPGTRLTVL.

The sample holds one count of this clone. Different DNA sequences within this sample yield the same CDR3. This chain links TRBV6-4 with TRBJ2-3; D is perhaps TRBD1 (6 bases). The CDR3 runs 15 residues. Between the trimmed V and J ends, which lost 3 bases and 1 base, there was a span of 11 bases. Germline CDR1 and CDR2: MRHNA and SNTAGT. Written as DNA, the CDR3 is TGTGCCAGCAGTGATTCCCCAGGGGGCACAGATACGCAGTATTTT. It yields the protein CASSDSPGGTDTQYF.

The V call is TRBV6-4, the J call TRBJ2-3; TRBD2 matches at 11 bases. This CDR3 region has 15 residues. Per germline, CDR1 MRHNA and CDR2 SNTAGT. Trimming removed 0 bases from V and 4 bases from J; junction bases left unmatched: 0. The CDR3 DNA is TGTGCCAGCAGTGACTCTAGCGGGAGGGCAGATACGCAGTATTTT. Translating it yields CASSDSSGRADTQYF.

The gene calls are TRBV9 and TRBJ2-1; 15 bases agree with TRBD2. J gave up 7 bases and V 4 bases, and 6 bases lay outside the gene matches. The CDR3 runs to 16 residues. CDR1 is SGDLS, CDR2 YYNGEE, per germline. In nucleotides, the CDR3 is TGTGCCAGCAGCTTACTGGGACTAGCGGGGGGTAATGAGCAGTTCTTC. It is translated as CASSLLGLAGGNEQFF.

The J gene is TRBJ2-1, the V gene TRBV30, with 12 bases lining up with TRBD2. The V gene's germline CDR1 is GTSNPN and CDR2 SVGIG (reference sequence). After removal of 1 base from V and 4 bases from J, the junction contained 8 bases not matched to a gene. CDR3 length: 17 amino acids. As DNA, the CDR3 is TGTGCCTGGAGTGGGGCGCTAGCGGGAGGGGCTTACAATGAGCAGTTCTTC. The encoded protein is CAWSGALAGGAYNEQFF.

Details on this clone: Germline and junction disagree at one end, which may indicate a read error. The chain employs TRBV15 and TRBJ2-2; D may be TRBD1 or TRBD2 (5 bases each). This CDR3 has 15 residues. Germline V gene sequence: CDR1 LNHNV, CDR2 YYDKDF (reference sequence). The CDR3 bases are TGTGCCACCAGAAGAGAGGGGCTGAACACCGGGGAGCTGTTTTTT. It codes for CATRREGLNTGELFF. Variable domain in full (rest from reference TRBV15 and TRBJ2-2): DAMVIQNPRYQVTQFGKPVTLSCSQTLNHNVMYWYQQKSSQAPKLLFHYYDKDFNNEADTPDNFQSRRPNTSFCFLDIRSPGLGDTAMYLCATRREGLNTGELFFGEGSRLTVL.

DNA for the CDR3: TGTGCCACCAGCAGAGATACAAACTATGGCTACACCTTC. Protein sequence: CATSRDTNYGYTF. The V gene is TRBV15, the J gene TRBJ1-2; D remains unclear. The CDR3 consists of 13 residues. The V gene's germline CDR1 is LNHNV and CDR2 YYDKDF (reference sequence). The V end lost 0 bases, the J end lost 2 bases, and 4 bases lay between the germline ends.

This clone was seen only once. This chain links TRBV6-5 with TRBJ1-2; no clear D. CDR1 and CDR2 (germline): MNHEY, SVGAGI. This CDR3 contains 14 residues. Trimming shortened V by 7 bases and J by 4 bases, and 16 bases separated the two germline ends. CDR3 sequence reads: CASISGGLGYGYTF. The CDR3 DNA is TGTGCCAGCATATCCGGAGGACTCGGCTATGGCTACACCTTC.

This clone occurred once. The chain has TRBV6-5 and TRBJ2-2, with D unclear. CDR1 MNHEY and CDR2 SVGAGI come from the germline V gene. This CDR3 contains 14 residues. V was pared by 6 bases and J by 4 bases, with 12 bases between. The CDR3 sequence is CASRKEQITGELFF. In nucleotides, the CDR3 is TGTGCCAGCAGAAAGGAGCAGATCACCGGGGAGCTGTTTTTT.

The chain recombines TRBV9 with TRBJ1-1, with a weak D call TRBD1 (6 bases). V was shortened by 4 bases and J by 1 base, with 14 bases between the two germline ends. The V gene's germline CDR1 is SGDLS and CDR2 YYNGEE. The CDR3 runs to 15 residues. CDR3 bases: TGTGCCAGCAGCCCAAGCGGACAGCCGAACACTGAAGCTTTCTTT. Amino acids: CASSPSGQPNTEAFF.

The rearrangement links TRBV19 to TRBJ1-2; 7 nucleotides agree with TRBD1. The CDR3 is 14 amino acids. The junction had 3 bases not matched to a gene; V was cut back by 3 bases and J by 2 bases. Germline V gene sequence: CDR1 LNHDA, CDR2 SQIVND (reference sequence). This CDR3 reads CASSIGTVNYGYTF. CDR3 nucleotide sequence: TGTGCCAGTAGTATTGGGACAGTGAACTATGGCTACACCTTC.

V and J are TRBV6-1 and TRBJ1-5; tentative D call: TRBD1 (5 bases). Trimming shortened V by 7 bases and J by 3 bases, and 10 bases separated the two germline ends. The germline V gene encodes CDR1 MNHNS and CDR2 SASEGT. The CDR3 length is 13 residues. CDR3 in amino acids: CASKGSANQPQHF. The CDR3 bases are TGTGCCAGCAAGGGGTCTGCCAATCAGCCCCAGCATTTT.

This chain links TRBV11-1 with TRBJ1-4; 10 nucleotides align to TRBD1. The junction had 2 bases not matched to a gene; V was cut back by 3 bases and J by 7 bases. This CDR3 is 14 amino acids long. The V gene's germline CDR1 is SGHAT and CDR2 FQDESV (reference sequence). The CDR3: CASSLGQGSEKLFF. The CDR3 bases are TGTGCCAGCAGCTTGGGACAGGGGAGTGAAAAACTGTTTTTT.

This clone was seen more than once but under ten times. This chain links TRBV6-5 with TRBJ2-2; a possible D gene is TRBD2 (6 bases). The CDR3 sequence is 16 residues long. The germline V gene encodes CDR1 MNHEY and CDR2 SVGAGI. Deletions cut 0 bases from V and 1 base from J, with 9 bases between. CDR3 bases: TGTGCCAGCAGTTACTCCACTAGCCTGAACACCGGGGAGCTGTTTTTT. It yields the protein CASSYSTSLNTGELFF.